Detailed here is one TCR beta chain. Seattle patients were enrolled during active infection and followed longitudinally. The data are from a study of blood T cell repertoires in COVID-19. About the research overall: Nucleic acid was either cDNA or gDNA, and it came from T cells, B-cell-depleted T cells, or PBMCs.

Produced via immunoSEQ multiplex PCR; TCRdb's table is partial and in-frame only. The sample carries some 300,000 clones, over 85% recorded once. The CDR3 consists of 20 residues. Germline V gives CDR1 ENHRY, CDR2 SYGVKD. The ends were cut back, 6 bases at V and 0 bases at J, with 29 bases in the middle. This clonotype originated in a young woman with COVID-19, enrolled during active disease. This chain joins TRBV10-3 and TRBJ2-5; weak D call: TRBD1 (8 bases). Sequencing was carried out using peripheral blood. DNA for the CDR3: TGTGCCATCAGCGGGGGGAATTCAGGGGGCGCACTTGGCGACCAAGAGACCCAGTACTTC. Protein product: CAISGGNSGGALGDQETQYF.